The clone carrying this T cell receptor (beta chain) was observed a single time. Time point reported: blood from clinic visit 5 months post-surgery; TSC patient then seizure free. Measured with immunoSEQ multiplex PCR; TCRdb has only the in-frame clones, and not every one. The repertoire holds 340,000 or so clones, with 93% as singletons. The data are from a study of brain T cells in children with intractable seizures. CDR1 is SGHVS, CDR2 FNYEAQ, per germline. The CDR3 contains 16 residues. Trimming cost V 1 base and J 4 bases, with 14 bases left between them. The input for sequencing was peripheral blood, taken less than 6 months after surgery. The TCR comes from a boy under two years old with tuberous sclerosis and intractable seizures. This chain links TRBV7-6 with TRBJ1-5; D gene ambiguous. The CDR3 here is CASSLGPPGSNQPQHF. The CDR3 bases are TGTGCCAGCAGCTTAGGTCCCCCGGGGTCGAATCAGCCCCAGCATTTT.